This TCR beta chain came from a study of OX40 agonist ivuxolimab in advanced cancers. The study, taken as a whole, reports: Expansion of clones was among the lowest in partial responders at 0.1-3.0 mg/kg.

Assay used: immunoSEQ multiplex PCR; TCRdb lists only in-frame clones, some missing. In the table there are approximately 90,000 clones, about 90% of which are singletons. About this clone itself: Its antigen is undetermined.

Sequenced material: CD4+ or CD8+ T cells sorted from blood, taken in a trial of the OX40 agonist ivuxolimab. This receptor was obtained from an adult with an advanced solid tumor such as melanoma, head and neck, liver or kidney cancer.

CDR3 residues: CASSPENAGSPLHF. The CDR3 region has the DNA TGTGCCAGCAGCCCCGAAAACGCGGGGTCACCCCTCCACTTT. The chain carries TRBV7-2 and TRBJ1-6; no clear D gene. The CDR3 is 14 amino acids. Germline V gene data show CDR1 as SGHTA and CDR2 as FQGNSA. V was clipped by 5 bases and J by 10 bases, with 15 bases between them.